This record concerns one T cell receptor beta chain sequence. This clonotype has at least ten counts. Its antigen target is currently unknown. The sample holds no much larger clone one base away, and base qualities are not on file. The V end loses 6 bases and the J end loses 0 bases, and a stretch of 3 bases separates them. Reading from cysteine to phenylalanine, the CDR3 counts 13 amino acids. The only DNA kept is the CDR3, 39 bases in frame from the first base. The germline V gene provides CDR1 MGHDK and CDR2 SYGVNS. The record originates from a study of T-cell reconstitution after alpha-beta-depleted transplantation in children (dated by TCRdb to 2016 to 2017). About the full investigation: Using TCR repertoire profiling, the study quantitatively followed how T-cell immune reconstitution unfolded in children after TCRalphabeta/CD19-depleted allogeneic hematopoietic cell transplantation.

The library was built by means of PCR. Data came from an Illumina HiSeq 2500. To normalize quantification of the TCRbeta repertoire, the TCR libraries were built with molecular barcoding that relied on unique molecular identifiers. TCRdb reanalyzed the raw reads on its own, using fastp at Q25 for trimming and MiXCR for clone calling, and kept in-frame beta chains. CDR3 protein duplicates are merged, each entry listing the most common genes and DNA. Present in this sample are approximately 420,000 distinct CDR3 sequences, roughly 11% of which were seen just once. The ten top clones hold approximately 5% of the sample.

The receptor was derived from a human donor who donated a stem cell graft to a child with acute myeloid leukemia. The sample was PBMCs from the stem cell graft donor, taken from the stem cell graft. Here the chain combines TRBV25-1 and TRBJ2-6; too little of a D gene remains to name it. The nucleotide sequence is given as TGTGCCAGCAGAAGCTCTGGGGCCAACGTCCTGACTTTC. This sequence encodes CASRSSGANVLTF.